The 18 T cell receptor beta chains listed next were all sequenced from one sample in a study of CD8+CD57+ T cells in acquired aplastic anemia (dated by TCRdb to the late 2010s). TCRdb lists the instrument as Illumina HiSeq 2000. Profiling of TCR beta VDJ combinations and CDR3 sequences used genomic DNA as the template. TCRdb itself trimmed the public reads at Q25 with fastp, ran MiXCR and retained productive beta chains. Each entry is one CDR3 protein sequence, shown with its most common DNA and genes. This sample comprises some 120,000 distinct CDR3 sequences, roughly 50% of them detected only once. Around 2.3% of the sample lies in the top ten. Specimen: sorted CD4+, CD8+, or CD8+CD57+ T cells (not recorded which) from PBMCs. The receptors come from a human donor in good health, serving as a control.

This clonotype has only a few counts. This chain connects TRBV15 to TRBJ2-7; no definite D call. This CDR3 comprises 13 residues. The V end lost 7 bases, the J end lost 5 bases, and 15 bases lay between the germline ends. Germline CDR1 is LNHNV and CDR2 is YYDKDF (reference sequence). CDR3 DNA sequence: TGTGCCACCAAACAGCCCTCGACGGACGAGCAGTACTTC. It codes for CATKQPSTDEQYF.

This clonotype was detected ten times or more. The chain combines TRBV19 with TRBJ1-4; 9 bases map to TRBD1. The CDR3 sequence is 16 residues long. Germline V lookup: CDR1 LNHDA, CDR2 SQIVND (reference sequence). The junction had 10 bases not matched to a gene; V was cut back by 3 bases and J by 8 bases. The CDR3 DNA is TGTGCCAGTAGTATGGGACAGGGTCTAGGTGTCGAAAAACTGTTTTTT. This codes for CASSMGQGLGVEKLFF. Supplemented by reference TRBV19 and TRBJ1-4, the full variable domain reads DGGITQSPKYLFRKEGQNVTLSCEQNLNHDAMYWYRQDPGQGLRLIYYSQIVNDFQKGDIAEGYSVSREKKESFPLTVTSAQKNPTAFYLCASSMGQGLGVEKLFFGSGTQLSVL.

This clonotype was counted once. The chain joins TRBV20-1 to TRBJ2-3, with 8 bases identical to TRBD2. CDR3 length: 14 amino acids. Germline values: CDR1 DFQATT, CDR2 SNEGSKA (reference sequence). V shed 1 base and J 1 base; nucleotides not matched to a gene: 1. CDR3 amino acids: CSARVGGGTDTQYF. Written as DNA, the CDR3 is TGCAGTGCTAGAGTCGGGGGGGGCACAGATACGCAGTATTTT.

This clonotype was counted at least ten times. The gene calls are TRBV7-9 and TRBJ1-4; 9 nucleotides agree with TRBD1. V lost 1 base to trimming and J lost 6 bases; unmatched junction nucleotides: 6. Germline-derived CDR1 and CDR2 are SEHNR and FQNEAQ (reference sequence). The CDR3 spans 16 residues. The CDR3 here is CASSLVVGQGYEKLFF. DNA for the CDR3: TGTGCCAGCAGCTTAGTCGTGGGACAGGGATATGAAAAACTGTTTTTT. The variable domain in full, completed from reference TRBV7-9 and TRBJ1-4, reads DTGVSQNPRHKITKRGQNVTFRCDPISEHNRLYWYRQTLGQGPEFLTYFQNEAQLEKSRLLSDRFSAERPKGSFSTLEIQRTEQGDSAMYLCASSLVVGQGYEKLFFGSGTQLSVL.

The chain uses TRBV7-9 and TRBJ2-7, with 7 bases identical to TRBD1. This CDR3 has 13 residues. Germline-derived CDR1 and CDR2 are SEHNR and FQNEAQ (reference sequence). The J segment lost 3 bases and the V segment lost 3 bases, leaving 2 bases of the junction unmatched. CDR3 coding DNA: TGTGCCAGCAGCTTTGACAGGGACTACGAGCAGTACTTC. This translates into CASSFDRDYEQYF.

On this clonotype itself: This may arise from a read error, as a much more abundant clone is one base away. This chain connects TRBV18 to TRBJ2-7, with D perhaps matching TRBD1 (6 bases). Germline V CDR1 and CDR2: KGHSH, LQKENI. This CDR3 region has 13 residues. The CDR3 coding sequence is TGTGCCGGCTCACCACTAGACAGGCCAGAGCAGTACTTC. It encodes CAGSPLDRPEQYF.

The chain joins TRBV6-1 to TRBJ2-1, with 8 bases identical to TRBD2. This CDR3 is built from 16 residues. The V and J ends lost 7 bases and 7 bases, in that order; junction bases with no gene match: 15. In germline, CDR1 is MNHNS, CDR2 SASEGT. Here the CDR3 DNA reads TGTGCCAGCATCGAACACGGGGGGGCAGGGAGGAATGAGCAGTTCTTC. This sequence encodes CASIEHGGAGRNEQFF.

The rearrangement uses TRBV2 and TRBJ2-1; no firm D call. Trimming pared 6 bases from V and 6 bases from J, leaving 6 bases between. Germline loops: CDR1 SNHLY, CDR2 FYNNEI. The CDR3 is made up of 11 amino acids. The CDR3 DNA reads TGTGCCAGCAGGGTCAGCAATGAGCAGTTCTTC. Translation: CASRVSNEQFF. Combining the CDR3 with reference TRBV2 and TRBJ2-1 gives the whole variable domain EPEVTQTPSHQVTQMGQEVILRCVPISNHLYFYWYRQILGQKVEFLVSFYNNEISEKSEIFDDQFSVERPDGSNFTLKIRSTKLEDSAMYFCASRVSNEQFFGPGTRLTVL.

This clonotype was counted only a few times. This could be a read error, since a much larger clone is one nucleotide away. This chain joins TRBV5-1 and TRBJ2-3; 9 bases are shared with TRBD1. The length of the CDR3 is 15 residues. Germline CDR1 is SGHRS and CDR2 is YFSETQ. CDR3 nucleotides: TGCGCCAGCCTGAGGACAGGGGCAAGCACAGGTACGCAGTATTTT. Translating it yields CASLRTGASTGTQYF.

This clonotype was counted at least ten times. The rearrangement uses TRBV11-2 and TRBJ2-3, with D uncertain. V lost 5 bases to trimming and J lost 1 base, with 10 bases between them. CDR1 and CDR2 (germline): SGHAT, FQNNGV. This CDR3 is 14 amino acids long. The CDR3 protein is CASSPEEGTDTQYF. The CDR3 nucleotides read TGTGCCAGCAGCCCGGAAGAGGGCACAGATACGCAGTATTTT.

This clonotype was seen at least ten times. The chain's CDR3 is CATSRVLRQAVYGYTF. In DNA, the CDR3 is TGTGCCACCAGCAGAGTTTTGCGGCAGGCGGTCTATGGCTACACCTTC. The chain couples TRBV15 to TRBJ1-2; D is unresolved. This CDR3 is 16 amino acids long. The germline V gene has CDR1 LNHNV and CDR2 YYDKDF (reference sequence). V dropped 1 base and J dropped 4 bases, with 16 bases sitting between them.

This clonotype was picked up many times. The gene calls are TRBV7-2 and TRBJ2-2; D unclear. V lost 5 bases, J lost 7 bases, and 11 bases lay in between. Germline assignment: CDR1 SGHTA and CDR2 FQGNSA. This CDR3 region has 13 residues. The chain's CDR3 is CASSLTSVGELFF. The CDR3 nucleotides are TGTGCCAGCAGCCTTACGAGCGTCGGGGAGCTGTTTTTT.

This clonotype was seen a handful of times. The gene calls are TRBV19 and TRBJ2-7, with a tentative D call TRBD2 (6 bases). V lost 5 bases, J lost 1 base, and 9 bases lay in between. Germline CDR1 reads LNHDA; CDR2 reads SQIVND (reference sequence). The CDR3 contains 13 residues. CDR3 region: CASSAGTSYEQYF. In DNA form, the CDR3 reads TGTGCCAGTAGTGCGGGGACTTCCTACGAGCAGTACTTC.

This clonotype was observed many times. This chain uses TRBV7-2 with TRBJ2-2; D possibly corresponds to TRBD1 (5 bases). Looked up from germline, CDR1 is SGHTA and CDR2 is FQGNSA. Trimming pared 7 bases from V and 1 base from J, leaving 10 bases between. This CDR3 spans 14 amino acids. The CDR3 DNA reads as TGTGCCAGCAAGGTTGGACAGAACACCGGGGAGCTGTTTTTT. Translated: CASKVGQNTGELFF.

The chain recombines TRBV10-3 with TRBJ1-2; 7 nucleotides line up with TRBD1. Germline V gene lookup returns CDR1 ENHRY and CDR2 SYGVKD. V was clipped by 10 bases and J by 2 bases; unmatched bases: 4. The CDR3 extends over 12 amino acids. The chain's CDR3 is CASRDSNYGYTF. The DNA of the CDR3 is TGTGCCAGCCGGGACAGCAACTATGGCTACACCTTC.

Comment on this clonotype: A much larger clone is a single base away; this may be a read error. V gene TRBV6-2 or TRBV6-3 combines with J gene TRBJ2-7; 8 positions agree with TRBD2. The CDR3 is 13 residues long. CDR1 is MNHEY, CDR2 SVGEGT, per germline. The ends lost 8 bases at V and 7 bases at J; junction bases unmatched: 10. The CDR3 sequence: CASFNGGAGEQYF. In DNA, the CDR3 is TGTGCCAGCTTTAACGGGGGGGCGGGGGAGCAGTACTTC.

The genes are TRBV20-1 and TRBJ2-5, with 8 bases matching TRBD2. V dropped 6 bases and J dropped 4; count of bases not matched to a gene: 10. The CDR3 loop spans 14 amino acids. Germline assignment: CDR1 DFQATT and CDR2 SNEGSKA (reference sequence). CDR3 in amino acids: CSAAGGRSRETQYF. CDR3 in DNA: TGCAGTGCCGCGGGGGGCCGCTCGAGAGAGACCCAGTACTTC.

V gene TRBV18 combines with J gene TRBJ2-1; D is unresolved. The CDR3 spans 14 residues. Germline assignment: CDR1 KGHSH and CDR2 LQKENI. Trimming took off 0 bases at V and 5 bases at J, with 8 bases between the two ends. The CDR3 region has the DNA TGTGCCAGCTCACCACCCTCGCTTAACAATGAGCAGTTCTTC. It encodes CASSPPSLNNEQFF.